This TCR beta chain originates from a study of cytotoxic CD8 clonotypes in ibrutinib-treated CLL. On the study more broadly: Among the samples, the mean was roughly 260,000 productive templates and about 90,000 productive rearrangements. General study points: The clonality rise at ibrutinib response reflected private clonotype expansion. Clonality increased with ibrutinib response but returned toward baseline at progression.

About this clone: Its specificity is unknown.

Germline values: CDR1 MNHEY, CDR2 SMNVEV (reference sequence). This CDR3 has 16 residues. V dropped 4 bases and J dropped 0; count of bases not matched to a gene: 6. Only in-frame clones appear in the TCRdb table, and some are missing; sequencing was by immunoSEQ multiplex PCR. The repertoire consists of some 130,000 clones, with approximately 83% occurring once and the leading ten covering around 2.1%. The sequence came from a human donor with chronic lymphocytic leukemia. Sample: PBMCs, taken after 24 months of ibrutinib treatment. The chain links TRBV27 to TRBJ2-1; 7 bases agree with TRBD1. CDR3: CASSSKTGRSYNEQFF. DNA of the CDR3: TGTGCCAGCAGTTCCAAGACAGGGCGCTCCTACAATGAGCAGTTCTTC.